The 21 T cell receptor beta chains given below trace back to one sample, sequenced in a study of blood T cell repertoires in COVID-19. Produced via immunoSEQ multiplex PCR; TCRdb's table is partial and in-frame only. Of almost 90,000 clones listed, about 87% were seen once; the top ten hold roughly 11%. Material for sequencing was peripheral blood. These receptors were obtained from a man older than 75 with acute or convalescent COVID-19.

V usage is TRBV11-2 and J usage is TRBJ1-3, with no clear D. Between the trimmed V and J ends, which lost 2 bases and 3 bases, there was a span of 5 bases. The CDR3 has 13 amino acids. Germline CDR1 and CDR2: SGHAT and FQNNGV. The CDR3 region is CASSLQIGNTIYF. In nucleotides, the CDR3 is TGTGCCAGCAGCTTACAGATTGGAAACACCATATATTTT.

V is TRBV7-2 and J is TRBJ2-2; 13 bases match TRBD2. The V segment lost 5 bases and the J segment 5 bases; nucleotides outside the gene matches: 8. CDR3 length: 17 amino acids. The germline gives CDR1 SGHTA, CDR2 FQGNSA. The CDR3 DNA sequence: TGTGCCAGCAGCCGGACTAGCGGGAGAAAGGGAACCGGGGAGCTGTTTTTT. Translated, it gives CASSRTSGRKGTGELFF.

The chain recombines TRBV18 with TRBJ1-4; a possible D gene is TRBD1 (5 bases). The germline V gene has CDR1 KGHSH and CDR2 LQKENI. Trimming took 0 bases from V and 8 from J, leaving 13 bases between them. The CDR3 runs 15 residues. CDR3 in DNA: TGTGCCAGCTCACCACCGACGAATTCAGGGGAAAAACTGTTTTTT. This sequence encodes CASSPPTNSGEKLFF.

This chain links TRBV19 with TRBJ2-3, with a weak D call TRBD1 (6 bases). This CDR3 spans 16 amino acids. Trimming removed 5 bases from V and 1 base from J, with 16 bases in between. Germline lookup yields CDR1 LNHDA and CDR2 SQIVND (reference sequence). The CDR3 protein is CASSETGIPRTDTQYF. DNA for the CDR3: TGTGCCAGTAGTGAAACAGGGATCCCCCGCACAGATACGCAGTATTTT. Full variable domain (rest looked up from reference TRBV19 and TRBJ2-3): DGGITQSPKYLFRKEGQNVTLSCEQNLNHDAMYWYRQDPGQGLRLIYYSQIVNDFQKGDIAEGYSVSREKKESFPLTVTSAQKNPTAFYLCASSETGIPRTDTQYFGPGTRLTVL.

The rearrangement links TRBV5-1 to TRBJ2-1; 10 nucleotides align to TRBD2. Trimming cost V 0 bases and J 7 bases; bases outside gene matches: 7. The CDR3 runs to 16 residues. CDR1 and CDR2 from the germline V gene are SGHRS and YFSETQ. The CDR3: CASSLAQAGGWNEQFF. Here the CDR3 DNA reads TGCGCCAGCAGCTTGGCCCAAGCGGGGGGGTGGAATGAGCAGTTCTTC.

This chain uses TRBV19 with TRBJ1-1, with a tentative D call TRBD1 (5 bases). The CDR3 consists of 11 residues. V was clipped by 9 bases and J by 8 bases, with 13 bases between them. Germline CDR1 LNHDA, CDR2 SQIVND (reference sequence). CDR3 DNA: TGTGCCAGCCGGGGGGTTTCGGAAGCTTTCTTT. It codes for CASRGVSEAFF.

J is TRBJ2-3 and V is TRBV9; 9 nucleotides match TRBD2. The germline V gene encodes CDR1 SGDLS and CDR2 YYNGEE. With 4 bases clipped from V and 5 bases from J, the junction kept 11 bases outside the gene matches. The CDR3 sequence is 16 residues long. In nucleotides, the CDR3 is TGTGCCAGCAGCCCTCGTGCGGGGGGGGCCATAGATACGCAGTATTTT. This encodes CASSPRAGGAIDTQYF. The full variable domain, rest sourced from reference TRBV9 and TRBJ2-3, is DSGVTQTPKHLITATGQRVTLRCSPRSGDLSVYWYQQSLDQGLQFLIQYYNGEERAKGNILERFSAQQFPDLHSELNLSSLELGDSALYFCASSPRAGGAIDTQYFGPGTRLTVL.

The rearrangement links TRBV7-2 to TRBJ1-5, with 8 nucleotides matching TRBD1. Germline lookup yields CDR1 SGHTA and CDR2 FQGNSA. Trimming cost V 5 bases and J 4 bases; bases outside gene matches: 7. The CDR3 loop spans 15 amino acids. The DNA of the CDR3 is TGTGCCAGCAGCCCTGGACAGGGAGGGAATCAGCCCCAGCATTTT. Translation gives CASSPGQGGNQPQHF.

The rearrangement links TRBV7-2 to TRBJ2-1; possibly TRBD2 for D (5 bases). Trimming took 5 bases from V and 9 from J, leaving 17 bases between them. Per germline, CDR1 SGHTA and CDR2 FQGNSA. This CDR3 spans 14 amino acids. The CDR3 protein is CASSPSREKAEQFF. The CDR3 region has the DNA TGTGCCAGCAGCCCCAGTAGGGAGAAGGCTGAGCAGTTCTTC.

The chain is built from TRBV7-2 and TRBJ2-7, with 8 bases lining up with TRBD1. The CDR3 loop spans 14 amino acids. Germline lookup yields CDR1 SGHTA and CDR2 FQGNSA. J gave up 12 bases and V 5 bases, and 15 bases lay outside the gene matches. DNA for the CDR3: TGTGCCAGCAGCCCCGGACAGGGCCTGGGGCGTGCGTACTTC. This codes for CASSPGQGLGRAYF.

This chain joins TRBV20-1 and TRBJ2-1; D perhaps matches TRBD1 (7 bases). Germline CDR1 and CDR2: DFQATT and SNEGSKA (reference sequence). Trimming cost V 3 bases and J 8 bases, with 20 bases left between them. The CDR3 spans 15 residues. The CDR3: CSASPRRGRWDEQFF. For the CDR3, the DNA is TGCAGTGCTAGTCCTAGGAGGGGGCGGTGGGATGAGCAGTTCTTC.

The chain couples TRBV11-3 to TRBJ2-1; TRBD2 matches at 7 bases. Germline loops: CDR1 SGHNT, CDR2 YENEEA. The J segment lost 7 bases and the V segment lost 1 base, leaving 16 bases of the junction unmatched. The CDR3 extends over 18 amino acids. The CDR3 nucleotides are TGTGCCAGCAGCTTAGGGAACGGGGGTAGGGAGGGACCGAATGAGCAGTTCTTC. Protein product: CASSLGNGGREGPNEQFF.

The chain employs TRBV18 and TRBJ2-2; 7 bases line up with TRBD2. This CDR3 has 14 residues. CDR1 is KGHSH, CDR2 LQKENI, per germline. The V segment lost 5 bases and the J segment 8 bases; nucleotides outside the gene matches: 8. In DNA, the CDR3 is TGTGCCAGCTCAAGACTAGCAGATGAAGGGGAGCTGTTTTTT. As protein: CASSRLADEGELFF.

The chain recombines TRBV9 with TRBJ2-3; 9 bases are a match to TRBD1. Germline V gene sequence: CDR1 SGDLS, CDR2 YYNGEE. Trimming cost V 4 bases and J 1 base; bases outside gene matches: 10. The CDR3 spans 17 residues. CDR3 amino acids: CASSIPSRTGGTDTQYF. Here the CDR3 DNA reads TGTGCCAGCAGCATACCCTCCAGGACAGGGGGCACAGATACGCAGTATTTT.

The rearrangement joins TRBV6-2 or TRBV6-3 to TRBJ1-1; the D is unclear. V lost 5 bases and J 0 bases, leaving 4 bases between the germline ends. This CDR3 has 12 residues. The germline V gene has CDR1 MNHEY and CDR2 SVGEGT. For the CDR3, the DNA is TGTGCCAGCAGTACAGTGAACACTGAAGCTTTCTTT. This codes for CASSTVNTEAFF.

The J gene is TRBJ1-1, the V gene TRBV3-1 (or the pseudogene TRBV3-2), with 8 bases identical to TRBD1. In germline, CDR1 is LGHDT, CDR2 YNNKEL (reference sequence). CDR3 length: 17 amino acids. Trimming took 2 bases from V and 5 from J; bases not matched to a gene: 13. CDR3 sequence: CASSQTRPDRGRTEAFF. In nucleotides, the CDR3 is TGTGCCAGCAGCCAAACACGTCCTGACAGGGGAAGGACTGAAGCTTTCTTT.

This clone was seen a single time. The chain carries TRBV11-1 and TRBJ2-1, with D perhaps TRBD2 (6 bases). Germline V gives CDR1 SGHAT, CDR2 FQDESV (reference sequence). V gave up 0 bases and J gave up 13 bases, with 13 bases separating them. The CDR3 is 13 residues long. CDR3 nucleotides: TGTGCCAGCAGCTTAGCTCTAGCGAAGCAACAGTTCTTC. It is translated as CASSLALAKQQFF.

The rearrangement uses TRBV19 and TRBJ2-2; TRBD2 is a possible D gene (6 bases). Germline loops: CDR1 LNHDA, CDR2 SQIVND (reference sequence). V was trimmed by 5 bases and J by 0 bases, leaving 7 bases between them. The CDR3 is 14 residues long. CDR3 protein: CASSPGANTGELFF. CDR3 nucleotide sequence: TGTGCCAGTAGTCCGGGGGCGAACACCGGGGAGCTGTTTTTT.

This chain uses TRBV27 with TRBJ1-2; D might be TRBD1 (5 bases). The germline V gene encodes CDR1 MNHEY and CDR2 SMNVEV (reference sequence). The CDR3 runs 16 residues. V lost 2 bases to trimming and J lost 0 bases, with 13 bases between them. The CDR3 spells CASSLKGPVSNYGYTF. The CDR3 DNA reads TGTGCCAGCAGTTTAAAGGGGCCTGTCTCTAACTATGGCTACACCTTC.

The chain has TRBV19 and TRBJ1-5, with D perhaps matching TRBD1 (6 bases). This CDR3 is 14 amino acids long. V was cut by 3 bases and J by 4 bases, with 10 bases left in between. The germline V gene encodes CDR1 LNHDA and CDR2 SQIVND (reference sequence). As DNA, the CDR3 is TGTGCCAGTAGTATTTTGAGGGGGAATCAGCCCCAGCATTTT. It encodes CASSILRGNQPQHF.

The chain couples TRBV7-3 to TRBJ2-2; maybe TRBD2 (6 bases). The CDR3 has 16 amino acids. Germline-derived CDR1 and CDR2 are SGHTA and FQGTGA. Trimming took off 5 bases at V and 6 bases at J, with 19 bases between the two ends. CDR3 DNA sequence: TGTGCCAGCAGCGTACGTGGGGGGAAGGCAGCCGGGGAGCTGTTTTTT. Residues: CASSVRGGKAAGELFF.